A single sample gave rise to the 21 T cell receptor beta chains below, sequenced in a study of response to subunit inactivated influenza vaccine. TCRdb reprocessed the RT-PCR reads with MiXCR, giving one entry per CDR3 protein. The sample lists fewer than 750,000 distinct CDR3 sequences; 14% were seen once. The specimen comprised PBMCs from blood, sampled 11 to 12 days after vaccination. These receptors came from a man aged 50 to 60 who received an inactivated influenza vaccine.

The chain couples TRBV5-1 to TRBJ2-5; 10 bases are shared with TRBD1. This CDR3 region has 14 residues. The V gene's germline CDR1 is SGHRS and CDR2 YFSETQ. The ends lost 4 bases at V and 4 bases at J; junction bases unmatched: 4. CDR3: CASSGQGGGETQYF. In DNA, the CDR3 is TGCGCCAGCAGCGGACAGGGGGGAGGAGAGACCCAGTACTTC.

V gene TRBV7-2 combines with J gene TRBJ1-4; 9 bases line up with TRBD1. This CDR3 region has 13 residues. From germline, CDR1 is SGHTA and CDR2 FQGNSA. J was trimmed by 8 bases and V by 5 bases; bases with no gene match: 3. The CDR3 DNA reads TGTGCCAGCAGCGTAGACAGGGGGGAAAAACTGTTTTTT. This encodes CASSVDRGEKLFF. Full variable domain (rest looked up from reference TRBV7-2 and TRBJ1-4): GAGVSQSPSNKVTEKGKDVELRCDPISGHTALYWYRQSLGQGLEFLIYFQGNSAPDKSGLPSDRFSAERTGGSVSTLTIQRTQQEDSAVYLCASSVDRGEKLFFGSGTQLSVL.

This chain uses TRBV20-1 with TRBJ2-2; 9 bases agree with TRBD2. CDR3 length: 14 amino acids. Germline values: CDR1 DFQATT, CDR2 SNEGSKA (reference sequence). V was clipped by 5 bases and J by 7 bases; unmatched bases: 8. CDR3 sequence reads: CSAGRGGAGGELFF. The CDR3 region has the DNA TGCAGTGCTGGACGCGGGGGGGCTGGCGGGGAGCTGTTTTTT.

The rearrangement joins TRBV24-1 to TRBJ2-1; possible D gene TRBD2, 5 bases. Trimming shortened V by 3 bases and J by 5 bases, and 13 bases separated the two germline ends. Looked up from germline, CDR1 is KGHDR and CDR2 is SFDVKD. CDR3 length: 15 amino acids. CDR3 sequence (DNA): TGTGCCACCAGTGATACTAGTACCAACCACAATGAGCAGTTCTTC. It codes for CATSDTSTNHNEQFF.

Ten or more counts support this clonotype. The V call is TRBV5-1, the J call TRBJ2-1, with D perhaps given as TRBD1 or TRBD2 (8 bases each). The CDR3 has 19 residues. V shed 1 base and J shed 6 bases, with 26 bases lying between them. Germline V lookup: CDR1 SGHRS, CDR2 YFSETQ. CDR3 amino acids: CASSLKYDRGISGINEQFF. The CDR3 DNA reads as TGCGCCAGCAGCTTGAAATATGACAGGGGAATTAGCGGGATCAATGAGCAGTTCTTC.

There are a few counts of this clonotype. The chain links TRBV20-1 to TRBJ1-1, with TRBD1 matching 7 bases. Germline V gene lookup returns CDR1 DFQATT and CDR2 SNEGSKA (reference sequence). Trimming cost V 6 bases and J 5 bases; bases outside gene matches: 6. CDR3 size: 12 residues. The DNA of the CDR3 is TGCAGTGCCACCGGGACAGCTACTGAAGCTTTCTTT. Encoded protein: CSATGTATEAFF.

The rearrangement joins TRBV6-2 or TRBV6-3 to TRBJ2-7; D is undetermined. Trimming took 8 bases from V and 4 from J, leaving 9 bases between them. The CDR3 consists of 11 residues. CDR1 is MNHEY, CDR2 SVGEGT, per germline. CDR3 nucleotide sequence: TGTGCCAGCGCCCGCCTTTACGAGCAGTACTTC. It codes for CASARLYEQYF.

This clonotype has only a few counts. The rearrangement uses TRBV5-1 and TRBJ2-2, with D possibly being TRBD2 (5 bases). CDR3 size: 14 residues. From germline, CDR1 is SGHRS and CDR2 YFSETQ. V lost 0 bases, J lost 7 bases, and 10 bases lay in between. The CDR3 DNA sequence: TGCGCCAGCAGCTTGGGCGACGGGGTCGGGGAGCTGTTTTTT. Its protein is CASSLGDGVGELFF.

This clonotype was counted at least ten times. V and J are TRBV5-1 and TRBJ2-7; D may correspond to TRBD1 or TRBD2 (5 bases each). This CDR3 has 16 residues. CDR1 is SGHRS, CDR2 YFSETQ, per germline. V lost 1 base to trimming and J lost 1 base, with 15 bases between them. DNA for the CDR3: TGCGCCAGCAGCTTGTCCCCCCGGGACGGATCCTACGAGCAGTACTTC. This translates into CASSLSPRDGSYEQYF.

There are many counts of this clonotype. This chain connects TRBV10-3 to TRBJ2-3, with D maybe TRBD2 (6 bases). Germline values: CDR1 ENHRY, CDR2 SYGVKD. The CDR3 is 13 residues long. V lost 8 bases to trimming and J lost 2 bases, with 11 bases between them. The CDR3 nucleotides read TGTGCCATCTTGGGACTCGACACAGATACGCAGTATTTT. Residues: CAILGLDTDTQYF.

This clonotype came up a few times. The chain has TRBV4-2 and TRBJ2-2; D is possibly TRBD1 or TRBD2 (5 bases each). Germline values: CDR1 LGHNA, CDR2 YNFKEQ. V was clipped by 0 bases and J by 10 bases, with 12 bases between them. This CDR3 has 14 amino acids. Here the CDR3 DNA reads TGTGCCAGCAGCCAAGATCATGGGGGTTTGGAGCTGTTTTTT. Its translation: CASSQDHGGLELFF.

This clonotype was recorded a few times. CDR3 region: CASSFEGAFGYTF. In DNA form, the CDR3 reads TGCGCCAGCAGCTTCGAGGGGGCATTTGGCTACACCTTC. The gene calls are TRBV5-1 and TRBJ1-2, with 7 bases aligning to TRBD1. This CDR3 comprises 13 residues. V lost 2 bases and J lost 7; bases outside the gene matches: 5. In germline, CDR1 is SGHRS, CDR2 YFSETQ.

J is TRBJ2-7 and V is TRBV29-1; 7 positions agree with TRBD1. Germline V gene data show CDR1 as SQVTM and CDR2 as ANQGSEA. V lost 3 bases, J lost 2 bases, and 10 bases stayed unmatched. The CDR3 is 15 residues long. CDR3 in amino acids: CSVEGIGQAAYEQYF. The DNA of the CDR3 is TGCAGCGTTGAGGGGATAGGACAGGCGGCCTACGAGCAGTACTTC.

Ten or more counts support this clonotype. V gene TRBV29-1 combines with J gene TRBJ1-1, with D perhaps TRBD1 (5 bases). Germline V gene lookup returns CDR1 SQVTM and CDR2 ANQGSEA. CDR3 length: 13 residues. The ends were cut back, 8 bases at V and 1 base at J, with 14 bases in the middle. The CDR3 region has the DNA TGCAGCTCCTCGACAGCCACGAACACTGAAGCTTTCTTT. This encodes CSSSTATNTEAFF.

In its sample, this clonotype was seen many times. The rearrangement joins TRBV6-5 to TRBJ2-5; the match to TRBD2 covers 8 bases. Germline CDR1 is MNHEY and CDR2 is SVGAGI. This CDR3 region has 17 residues. With V trimmed by 0 bases and J by 3 bases, 9 bases remained unmatched. The CDR3 region has the DNA TGTGCCAGCAGTTACTCGATTATTAGCGGGGATAAAGAGACCCAGTACTTC. Its translation: CASSYSIISGDKETQYF.

Written as DNA, the CDR3 is TGCGCCAGCAGCTTACGGACAGACCGGACCGTAGAGCAGTACTTC. Translation gives CASSLRTDRTVEQYF. V is TRBV5-1 and J is TRBJ2-7, with a weak D call TRBD1 (6 bases). The CDR3 runs to 15 residues. Between the trimmed V and J ends, which lost 2 bases and 7 bases, there was a span of 19 bases. The germline V gene encodes CDR1 SGHRS and CDR2 YFSETQ.

The rearrangement uses TRBV3-1 and TRBJ2-4; 11 bases line up with TRBD2. Germline V lookup: CDR1 LGHDT, CDR2 YNNKEL (reference sequence). V shed 2 bases, J shed 2 bases, and the junction held 5 bases outside the gene matches. The CDR3 runs 17 residues. This CDR3 reads CASSQPTSGTTKNIQYF. The CDR3 nucleotides read TGTGCCAGCAGCCAACCGACTAGCGGGACGACCAAAAACATTCAGTACTTC.

There are a few counts of this clonotype. This chain links TRBV7-6 with TRBJ2-1; TRBD1 matches 7 bases. The CDR3 sequence is 15 residues long. Per the germline V gene, CDR1 is SGHVS and CDR2 is FNYEAQ. J lost 5 bases, V lost 1 base, and 5 bases had no gene match. For the CDR3, the DNA is TGTGCCAGCAGCTTAGGGACAGGCATTCACAATGAGCAGTTCTTC. It is translated as CASSLGTGIHNEQFF.

The chain carries TRBV16 and TRBJ2-1; D is tentatively TRBD1 or TRBD2 (7 bases each). V was pared by 4 bases and J by 6 bases, with 13 bases between. CDR1 and CDR2 from the germline V gene are KGHSY and FQNENV. CDR3 size: 14 residues. CDR3 region: CASSPTRGGNEQFF. Here the CDR3 DNA reads TGTGCCAGCAGCCCCACCAGGGGGGGCAATGAGCAGTTCTTC.

The sample holds a few counts of this clonotype. The chain uses TRBV7-9 and TRBJ2-7; the match to TRBD1 covers 7 bases. J lost 1 base, V lost 5 bases, and 11 bases had no gene match. The length of the CDR3 is 16 residues. Looked up from germline, CDR1 is SEHNR and CDR2 is FQNEAQ (reference sequence). The CDR3 DNA reads TGTGCCAGCAGCCCCCTAACTTTGACAGGGTCCTACGAGCAGTACTTC. Residues: CASSPLTLTGSYEQYF.

This clonotype turned up a few times. Here the CDR3 reads CATSRDLGTGNQPQHF. CDR3 DNA: TGTGCCACCAGCAGAGATCTGGGGACAGGCAATCAGCCCCAGCATTTT. The chain is built from TRBV15 and TRBJ1-5; 7 bases agree with TRBD1. The V gene end was trimmed by 0 bases and the J gene end by 2 bases; junction bases not matched to a gene: 4. This CDR3 contains 16 residues. CDR1 and CDR2 from the germline V gene are LNHNV and YYDKDF (reference sequence).